The clone carrying this TCR beta chain was observed a few times. Following RNA extraction, reverse transcription yielded cDNA that acted as the sequencing template. Libraries were prepared by immunoSEQ multiplex PCR; TCRdb keeps only in-frame clonotypes and omits some of them. The profile shows roughly 150,000 clones, about 50% of them singletons. These data come from a study of CD8+ T cells in alopecia areata. The sample here was CD8+ T cells sorted from blood, taken at week 0. The source of this sequence is a human donor with alopecia areata.

In DNA form, the CDR3 reads TGTGCCAGCAGCCTCCAGTACAATGAGCAGTTCTTC. Translated: CASSLQYNEQFF. The V call is TRBV7-9, the J call TRBJ2-1; D is ambiguous. The CDR3 loop spans 12 amino acids. The germline gives CDR1 SEHNR, CDR2 FQNEAQ (reference sequence). Trimming pared 5 bases from V and 4 bases from J, leaving 6 bases between. Drawing the rest from reference TRBV7-9 and TRBJ2-1, the complete variable domain is DTGVSQNPRHKITKRGQNVTFRCDPISEHNRLYWYRQTLGQGPEFLTYFQNEAQLEKSRLLSDRFSAERPKGSFSTLEIQRTEQGDSAMYLCASSLQYNEQFFGPGTRLTVL.